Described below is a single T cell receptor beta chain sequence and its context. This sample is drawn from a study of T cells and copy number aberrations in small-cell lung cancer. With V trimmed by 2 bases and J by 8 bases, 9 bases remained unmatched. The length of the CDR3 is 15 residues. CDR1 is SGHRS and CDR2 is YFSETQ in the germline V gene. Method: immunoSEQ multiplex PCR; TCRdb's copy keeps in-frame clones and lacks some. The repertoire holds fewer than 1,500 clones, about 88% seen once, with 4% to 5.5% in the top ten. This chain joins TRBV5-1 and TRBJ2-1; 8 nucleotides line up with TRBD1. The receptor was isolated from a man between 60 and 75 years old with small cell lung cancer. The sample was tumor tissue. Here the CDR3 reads CASSFRGRVQDEQFF. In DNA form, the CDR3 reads TGCGCCAGCAGCTTCAGGGGGCGCGTTCAGGATGAGCAGTTCTTC.